These 14 T cell receptor beta chains originate from one sample sequenced in a study of PD-1 blockade in classical Hodgkin lymphoma. After autologous stem cell transplantation all patients relapsed, and prior brentuximab vedotin exposure differed between cohorts. Libraries were prepared by immunoSEQ multiplex PCR; TCRdb keeps only in-frame clonotypes and omits some of them. This sample has 45,000 to 50,000 clones, with roughly 75% found just once. Sample: peripheral blood mononuclear cells (PBMCs), taken before the second cycle of nivolumab. The receptors derive from a human donor with classical Hodgkin lymphoma.

V usage is TRBV12-5 and J usage is TRBJ1-1; D unclear. V was cut by 8 bases and J by 5 bases, with 12 bases left in between. Looked up from germline, CDR1 is LGHNT and CDR2 is FRNRAP. The CDR3 is 12 amino acids. The DNA for the CDR3 is TGTGCTAGTACGGGGAGTGGTACTGAAGCTTTCTTT. Amino acid sequence: CASTGSGTEAFF.

This sequence joins TRBV6-1 and TRBJ1-2; 10 bases agree with TRBD1. Germline V CDR1 and CDR2: MNHNS, SASEGT. The ends lost 3 bases at V and 10 bases at J; junction bases unmatched: 5. The CDR3 extends over 13 amino acids. CDR3 in amino acids: CASSDRDRGPYTF. The CDR3 bases are TGTGCCAGCAGTGATCGGGACAGGGGACCCTACACCTTC.

V and J are TRBV7-3 and TRBJ2-3; possible D gene TRBD2, 6 bases. V shed 5 bases and J shed 6 bases, with 15 bases lying between them. The V gene's germline CDR1 is SGHTA and CDR2 FQGTGA. This CDR3 has 14 amino acids. CDR3 sequence: CASSRTLGGDTQYF. The CDR3 nucleotides read TGTGCCAGCAGCCGGACCCTCGGAGGGGATACGCAGTATTTT.

The V gene is TRBV7-9, the J gene TRBJ1-3, with D uncertain. Between the trimmed V and J ends, which lost 1 base and 5 bases, there was a span of 9 bases. Germline assignment: CDR1 SEHNR and CDR2 FQNEAQ (reference sequence). This CDR3 has 14 amino acids. For the CDR3, the DNA is TGTGCCAGCAGCTTAGGAGGTCGGAGAAACACCATATATTTT. Its protein is CASSLGGRRNTIYF.

This clone was detected only a few times. V gene TRBV18 combines with J gene TRBJ2-7; 7 bases fit TRBD2. V shed 2 bases and J 2 bases; nucleotides not matched to a gene: 3. Germline V gene lookup returns CDR1 KGHSH and CDR2 LQKENI. This CDR3 is built from 14 residues. CDR3 sequence reads: CASSPGGGPYEQYF. CDR3 nucleotide sequence: TGTGCCAGCTCACCAGGGGGGGGACCCTACGAGCAGTACTTC.

This clone was observed a few times. This chain links TRBV29-1 with TRBJ1-1; tentatively, D is TRBD1 (5 bases). The CDR3 has 11 residues. Germline V CDR1 and CDR2: SQVTM, ANQGSEA. V lost 3 bases and J lost 3, with 5 bases in between. CDR3 region: CSVEGDTEAFF. Here the CDR3 DNA reads TGCAGCGTTGAGGGGGACACTGAAGCTTTCTTT.

The chain employs TRBV6-6 and TRBJ2-2; D possibly corresponds to TRBD2 (6 bases). The CDR3 runs to 16 residues. V gave up 10 bases and J gave up 0 bases, with 18 bases separating them. Germline V gene data show CDR1 as MNHNY and CDR2 as SVGAGI (reference sequence). CDR3 loop: CATRLWGTSNTGELFF. CDR3 nucleotides: TGTGCCACCCGGCTTTGGGGGACTTCGAACACCGGGGAGCTGTTTTTT.

The genes are TRBV5-4 and TRBJ2-5; possible D gene TRBD1, 5 bases. This CDR3 region has 15 residues. Trimming took 0 bases from V and 4 from J, leaving 13 bases between them. The V gene's germline CDR1 is SGHNT and CDR2 YYREEE (reference sequence). As DNA, the CDR3 is TGTGCCAGCAGCTTGGAGCCTGCAGGGCGAGAGACCCAGTACTTC. Its protein product is CASSLEPAGRETQYF.

The V call is TRBV7-9, the J call TRBJ1-5; D call uncertain. The CDR3 consists of 13 residues. Trimming took off 3 bases at V and 1 base at J, with 4 bases between the two ends. The germline gives CDR1 SEHNR, CDR2 FQNEAQ (reference sequence). The CDR3 spells CASSLASNQPQHF. CDR3 in DNA: TGTGCCAGCAGCTTGGCAAGCAATCAGCCCCAGCATTTT.

This rearrangement joins TRBV7-8 to TRBJ1-4; D ambiguous. The V gene's germline CDR1 is SGHVS and CDR2 FQNEAQ. The CDR3 is 16 amino acids. V dropped 2 bases and J dropped 0 bases, with 10 bases sitting between them. This CDR3 is CASSLFLRATNEKLFF. The CDR3 nucleotides read TGTGCCAGCAGCTTATTCTTGCGTGCAACTAATGAAAAACTGTTTTTT.

The chain employs TRBV18 and TRBJ1-1; 7 bases fit TRBD1. This CDR3 spans 16 amino acids. Germline CDR1 is KGHSH and CDR2 is LQKENI. Germline trimming cut 1 base from V and 2 bases from J; bases unmatched to any gene: 7. The CDR3, as DNA: TGTGCCAGCTCACCACTGCCAGGGGGGGATAACACTGAAGCTTTCTTT. Its translation is CASSPLPGGDNTEAFF.

The chain couples TRBV5-1 to TRBJ2-7; 10 bases fit TRBD2. This CDR3 spans 15 amino acids. V lost 0 bases to trimming and J lost 3 bases; unmatched junction nucleotides: 3. Germline V lookup: CDR1 SGHRS, CDR2 YFSETQ. Written as DNA, the CDR3 is TGCGCCAGCAGCTTGGCGCTAGCGGGAGTCTACGAGCAGTACTTC. The encoded protein is CASSLALAGVYEQYF. The full variable domain, completed using reference TRBV5-1 and TRBJ2-7, is KAGVTQTPRYLIKTRGQQVTLSCSPISGHRSVSWYQQTPGQGLQFLFEYFSETQRNKGNFPGRFSGRQFSNSRSEMNVSTLELGDSALYLCASSLALAGVYEQYFGPGTRLTVT.

In this sample, this clone turned up a few times. The chain has TRBV18 and TRBJ1-5; unclear D gene. The V end was cut by 2 bases, the J end by 5 bases, with 7 bases between. Germline V gene data show CDR1 as KGHSH and CDR2 as LQKENI. The CDR3 covers 13 residues. CDR3 DNA sequence: TGTGCCAGCTCACCAAGGATGGATCAGCCCCAGCATTTT. This sequence encodes CASSPRMDQPQHF.

The chain employs TRBV2 and TRBJ1-1; TRBD1 is a possible D gene (6 bases). Trimming cost V 7 bases and J 0 bases, with 9 bases left between them. Germline CDR1 and CDR2: SNHLY and FYNNEI. The CDR3 is 13 amino acids. The CDR3 nucleotides are TGTGCCAGCACTACAGGGATGAACACTGAAGCTTTCTTT. Its protein is CASTTGMNTEAFF.